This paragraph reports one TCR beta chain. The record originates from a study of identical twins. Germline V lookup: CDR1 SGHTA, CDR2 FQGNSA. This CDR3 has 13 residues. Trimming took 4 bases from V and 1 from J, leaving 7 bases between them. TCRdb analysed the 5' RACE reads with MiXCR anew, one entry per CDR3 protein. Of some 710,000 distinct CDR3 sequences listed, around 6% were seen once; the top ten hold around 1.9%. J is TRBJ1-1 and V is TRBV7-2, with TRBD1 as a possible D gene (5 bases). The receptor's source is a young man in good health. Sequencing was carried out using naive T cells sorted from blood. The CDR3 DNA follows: TGTGCCAGCAGCTGGGGACCGAACACTGAAGCTTTCTTT. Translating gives CASSWGPNTEAFF.